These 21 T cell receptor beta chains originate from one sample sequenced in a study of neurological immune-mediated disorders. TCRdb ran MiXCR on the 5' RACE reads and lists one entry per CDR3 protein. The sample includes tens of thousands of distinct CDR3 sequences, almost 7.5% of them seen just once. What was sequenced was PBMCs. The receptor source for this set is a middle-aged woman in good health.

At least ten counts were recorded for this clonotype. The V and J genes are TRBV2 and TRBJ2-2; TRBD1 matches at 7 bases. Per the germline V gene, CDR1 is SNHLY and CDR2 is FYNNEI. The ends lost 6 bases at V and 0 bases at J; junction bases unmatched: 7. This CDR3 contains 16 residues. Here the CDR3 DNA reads TGTGCCAGCAGGGGTAAACAGGGGACGAACACCGGGGAGCTGTTTTTT. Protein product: CASRGKQGTNTGELFF. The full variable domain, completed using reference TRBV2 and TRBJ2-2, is EPEVTQTPSHQVTQMGQEVILRCVPISNHLYFYWYRQILGQKVEFLVSFYNNEISEKSEIFDDQFSVERPDGSNFTLKIRSTKLEDSAMYFCASRGKQGTNTGELFFGEGSRLTVL.

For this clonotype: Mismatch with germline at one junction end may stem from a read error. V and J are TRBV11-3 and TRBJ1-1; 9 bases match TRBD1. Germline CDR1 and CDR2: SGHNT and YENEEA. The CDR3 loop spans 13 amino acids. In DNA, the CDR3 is TGTGCCAGCAGCGGGACAGGGAGCACTGAAGTTTTCTTT. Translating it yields CASSGTGSTEVFF.

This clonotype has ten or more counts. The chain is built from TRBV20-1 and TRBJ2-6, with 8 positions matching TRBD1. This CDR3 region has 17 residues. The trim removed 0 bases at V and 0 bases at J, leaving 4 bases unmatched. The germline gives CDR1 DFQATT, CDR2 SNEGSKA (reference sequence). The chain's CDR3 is CSAREGTGYSGANVLTF. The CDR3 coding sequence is TGCAGTGCTAGAGAGGGGACAGGCTACTCTGGGGCCAACGTCCTGACTTTC.

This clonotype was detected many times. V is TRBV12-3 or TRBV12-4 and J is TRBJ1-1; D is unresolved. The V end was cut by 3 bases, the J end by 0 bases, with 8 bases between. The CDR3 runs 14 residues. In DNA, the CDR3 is TGTGCCAGCAGTTTTTGGGGTATGAACACTGAAGCTTTCTTT. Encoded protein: CASSFWGMNTEAFF.

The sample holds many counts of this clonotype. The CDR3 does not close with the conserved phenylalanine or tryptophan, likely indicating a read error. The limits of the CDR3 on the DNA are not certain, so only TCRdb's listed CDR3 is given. The CDR3 protein is CASSLVASGPPQL. The chain joins TRBV7-9 to TRBJ2-7; the table's D call of TRBD2 was not tested on the DNA. The CDR3 is made up of 13 amino acids, end residues included. CDR1 and CDR2 (germline): SEHNR, FQNEAQ (reference sequence).

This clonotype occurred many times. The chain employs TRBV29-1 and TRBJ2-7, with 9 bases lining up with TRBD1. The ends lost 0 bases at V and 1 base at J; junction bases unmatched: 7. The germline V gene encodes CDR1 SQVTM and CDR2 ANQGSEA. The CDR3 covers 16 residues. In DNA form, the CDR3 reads TGCAGCGTTGAAGATCAGAAGACAGGGGGGTCCTACGAGCAGTACTTC. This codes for CSVEDQKTGGSYEQYF.

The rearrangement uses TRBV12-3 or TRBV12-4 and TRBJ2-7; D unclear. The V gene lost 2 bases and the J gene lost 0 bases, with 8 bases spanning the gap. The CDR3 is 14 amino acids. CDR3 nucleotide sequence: TGTGCCAGCAGTTTATTCCGACGCTCCTACGAGCAGTACTTC. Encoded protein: CASSLFRRSYEQYF.

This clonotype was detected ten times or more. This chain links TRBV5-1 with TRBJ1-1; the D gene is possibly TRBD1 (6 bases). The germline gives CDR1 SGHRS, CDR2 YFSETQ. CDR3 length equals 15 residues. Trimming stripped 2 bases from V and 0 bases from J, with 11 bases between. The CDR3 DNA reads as TGCGCCAGCAGCTTTAGGGGGGAAATGAACACTGAAGCTTTCTTT. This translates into CASSFRGEMNTEAFF.

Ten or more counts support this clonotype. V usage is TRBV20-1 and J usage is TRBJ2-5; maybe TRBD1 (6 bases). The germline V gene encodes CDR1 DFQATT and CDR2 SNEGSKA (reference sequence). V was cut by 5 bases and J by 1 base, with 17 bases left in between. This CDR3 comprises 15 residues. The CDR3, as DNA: TGCAGTGCTCGAAACCCCGGGACACCCCAAGAGACCCAGTACTTC. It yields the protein CSARNPGTPQETQYF.

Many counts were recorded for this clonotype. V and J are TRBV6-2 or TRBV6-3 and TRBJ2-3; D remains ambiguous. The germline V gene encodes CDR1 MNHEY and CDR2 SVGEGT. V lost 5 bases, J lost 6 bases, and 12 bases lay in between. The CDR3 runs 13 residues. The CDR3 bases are TGTGCCAGCAGTCCGATCCTCGCGGATACGCAGTATTTT. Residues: CASSPILADTQYF.

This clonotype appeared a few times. CDR3 coding DNA: TGCAGTGCCACAACAGGGGGCGGCTACGAGCAGTACTTC. Its protein product is CSATTGGGYEQYF. This chain joins TRBV20-1 and TRBJ2-7, with 9 bases that match TRBD1. The CDR3 consists of 13 residues. V gave up 6 bases and J gave up 3 bases; unmatched junction bases: 6. Germline V gene sequence: CDR1 DFQATT, CDR2 SNEGSKA (reference sequence).

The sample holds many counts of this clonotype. CDR3 DNA sequence: TGTGCCAGCTTTAGCGGAGATGGGGAGCAGTTCTTC. Amino acid sequence: CASFSGDGEQFF. This sequence joins TRBV3-1 and TRBJ2-1, with a tentative D call TRBD2 (6 bases). From germline, CDR1 is LGHDT and CDR2 YNNKEL (reference sequence). V shed 8 bases and J shed 10 bases, with 15 bases lying between them. The CDR3 extends over 12 amino acids.

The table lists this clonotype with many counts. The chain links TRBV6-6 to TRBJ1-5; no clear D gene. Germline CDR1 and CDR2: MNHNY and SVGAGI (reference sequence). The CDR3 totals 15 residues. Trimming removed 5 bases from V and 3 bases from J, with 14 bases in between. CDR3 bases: TGTGCCAGCAGTCCCCTCGGGGTGGACAATCAGCCCCAGCATTTT. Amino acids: CASSPLGVDNQPQHF.

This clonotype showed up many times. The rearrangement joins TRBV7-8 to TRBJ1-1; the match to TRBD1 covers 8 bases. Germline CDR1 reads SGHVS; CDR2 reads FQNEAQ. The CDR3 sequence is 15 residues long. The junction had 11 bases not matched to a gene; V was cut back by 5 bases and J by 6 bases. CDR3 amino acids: CASSPRTGRRAEAFF. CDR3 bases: TGTGCCAGCAGCCCACGGACAGGGAGAAGGGCTGAAGCTTTCTTT. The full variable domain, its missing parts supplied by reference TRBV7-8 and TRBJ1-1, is GAGVSQSPRYKVAKRGQDVALRCDPISGHVSLFWYQQALGQGPEFLTYFQNEAQLDKSGLPSDRFFAERPEGSVSTLKIQRTQQEDSAVYLCASSPRTGRRAEAFFGQGTRLTVV.

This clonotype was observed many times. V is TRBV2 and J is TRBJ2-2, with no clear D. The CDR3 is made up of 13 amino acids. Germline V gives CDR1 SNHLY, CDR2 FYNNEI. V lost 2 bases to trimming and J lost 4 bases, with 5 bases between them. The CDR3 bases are TGTGCCAGCAGTGAATGGGTCACCGGGGAGCTGTTTTTT. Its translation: CASSEWVTGELFF.

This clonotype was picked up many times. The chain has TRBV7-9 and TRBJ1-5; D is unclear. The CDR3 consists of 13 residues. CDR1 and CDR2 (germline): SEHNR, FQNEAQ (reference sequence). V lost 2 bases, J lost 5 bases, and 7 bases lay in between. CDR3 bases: TGTGCCAGCAGCTTATCGGGATATCAGCCCCAGCATTTT. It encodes CASSLSGYQPQHF. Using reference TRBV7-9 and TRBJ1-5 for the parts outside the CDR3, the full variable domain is DTGVSQNPRHKITKRGQNVTFRCDPISEHNRLYWYRQTLGQGPEFLTYFQNEAQLEKSRLLSDRFSAERPKGSFSTLEIQRTEQGDSAMYLCASSLSGYQPQHFGDGTRLSIL.

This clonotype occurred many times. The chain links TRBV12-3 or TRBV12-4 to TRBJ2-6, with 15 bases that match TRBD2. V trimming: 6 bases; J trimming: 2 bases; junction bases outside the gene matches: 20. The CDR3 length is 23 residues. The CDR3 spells CASRSNRAGTSGRSRTGANVLTF. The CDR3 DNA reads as TGTGCCAGCAGATCAAACAGAGCCGGGACTAGCGGGAGGTCGCGCACTGGGGCCAACGTCCTGACTTTC.

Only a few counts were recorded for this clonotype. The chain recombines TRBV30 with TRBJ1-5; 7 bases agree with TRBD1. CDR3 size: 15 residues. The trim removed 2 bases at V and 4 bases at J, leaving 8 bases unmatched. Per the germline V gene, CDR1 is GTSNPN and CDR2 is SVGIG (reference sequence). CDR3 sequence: CAWSPRDRGNQPQHF. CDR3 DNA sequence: TGTGCCTGGAGTCCTAGGGACAGAGGGAATCAGCCCCAGCATTTT.

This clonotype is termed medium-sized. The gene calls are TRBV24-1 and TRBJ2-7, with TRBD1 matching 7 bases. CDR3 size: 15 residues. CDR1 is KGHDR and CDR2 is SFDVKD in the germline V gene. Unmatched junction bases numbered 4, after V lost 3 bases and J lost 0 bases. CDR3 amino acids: CATSDPRTGSYEQYF. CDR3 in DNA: TGTGCCACCAGTGATCCCAGGACAGGCTCCTACGAGCAGTACTTC.

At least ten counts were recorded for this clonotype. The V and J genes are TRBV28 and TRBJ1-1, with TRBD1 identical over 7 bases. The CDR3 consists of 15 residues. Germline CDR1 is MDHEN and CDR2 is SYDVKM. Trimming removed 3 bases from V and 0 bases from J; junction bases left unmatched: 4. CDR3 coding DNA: TGTGCCAGCAGTTTGAGACAGGGTTTGAACACTGAAGCTTTCTTT. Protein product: CASSLRQGLNTEAFF.

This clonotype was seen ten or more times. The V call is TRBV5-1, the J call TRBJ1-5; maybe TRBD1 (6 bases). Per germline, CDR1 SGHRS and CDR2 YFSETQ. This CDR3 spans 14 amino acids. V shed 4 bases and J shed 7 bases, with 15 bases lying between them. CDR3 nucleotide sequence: TGCGCCAGCAGCCCTACGGCAGGGGACCAGCCCCAGCATTTT. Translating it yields CASSPTAGDQPQHF.